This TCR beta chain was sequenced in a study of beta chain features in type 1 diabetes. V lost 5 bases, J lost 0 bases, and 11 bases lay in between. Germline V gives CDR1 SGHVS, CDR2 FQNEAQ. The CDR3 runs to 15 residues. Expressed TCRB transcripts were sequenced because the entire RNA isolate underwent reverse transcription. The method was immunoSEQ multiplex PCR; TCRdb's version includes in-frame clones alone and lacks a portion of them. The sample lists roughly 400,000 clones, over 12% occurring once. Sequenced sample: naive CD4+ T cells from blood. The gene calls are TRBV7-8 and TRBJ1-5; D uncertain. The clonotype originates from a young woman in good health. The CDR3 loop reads CASSKQRYSNQPQHF. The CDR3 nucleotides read TGTGCCAGCAGCAAACAGAGATATAGCAATCAGCCCCAGCATTTT.